One and the same sample provided the 24 T cell receptor beta chains below, sequenced in a study of patients and donors after allogeneic stem cell transplantation. TCRdb re-analysed the RT-PCR reads in MiXCR, keeping a single row per CDR3 protein. The sample gives about a million distinct CDR3 sequences, roughly 18% of which show up once; approximately 5.9% is in the top ten. The sequencing sample was made of blood, either unsorted or a sorted T cell fraction (not recorded which). Receptors were obtained from a human donor who was either an allogeneic HSCT recipient or a stem cell or donor lymphocyte infusion donor (not recorded which). It is not recorded whose cells these are; they may come from a transplant donor.

Ten or more counts support this clonotype. The chain joins TRBV6-2 or TRBV6-3 to TRBJ2-7; the D gene could be TRBD1 or TRBD2 (7 bases each). The CDR3 spans 14 residues. The germline CDR1 and CDR2 sequences are MNHEY and SVGEGT. V was trimmed by 6 bases and J by 2 bases, leaving 14 bases between them. CDR3 in DNA: TGTGCCAGCAGCCCACCAGGGGGGGCCTACGAGCAGTACTTC. It codes for CASSPPGGAYEQYF.

V gene TRBV6-1 combines with J gene TRBJ2-7; D is tentatively TRBD1 or TRBD2 (5 bases each). V lost 2 bases and J 6 bases, leaving 11 bases between the germline ends. This CDR3 has 13 amino acids. Germline V gene sequence: CDR1 MNHNS, CDR2 SASEGT. CDR3 protein: CASSELNGGEQYF. The CDR3 DNA sequence: TGTGCCAGCAGTGAACTTAATGGGGGCGAGCAGTACTTC.

The chain carries TRBV7-2 and TRBJ2-3, with 7 bases that match TRBD2. The CDR3 spans 13 residues. Germline CDR1 SGHTA, CDR2 FQGNSA. After removal of 1 base from V and 5 bases from J, the junction contained 0 bases not matched to a gene. CDR3 bases: TGTGCCAGCAGCTTAGGGGAGGGAGATACGCAGTATTTT. This gives the protein CASSLGEGDTQYF.

This clonotype appeared many times. The chain couples TRBV5-1 to TRBJ2-1; 13 bases align to TRBD2. The CDR3 extends over 16 amino acids. Trimming at V came to 5 bases and at J to 8 bases, leaving 10 bases not matched to a gene. Germline V lookup: CDR1 SGHRS, CDR2 YFSETQ. CDR3: CASSHGLAGVGYEQFF. The CDR3 DNA is TGCGCCAGCAGTCATGGACTAGCGGGAGTGGGTTATGAGCAGTTCTTC. Together with reference TRBV5-1 and TRBJ2-1, the CDR3 gives the full variable domain: KAGVTQTPRYLIKTRGQQVTLSCSPISGHRSVSWYQQTPGQGLQFLFEYFSETQRNKGNFPGRFSGRQFSNSRSEMNVSTLELGDSALYLCASSHGLAGVGYEQFFGPGTRLTVL.

There are a few counts of this clonotype. The rearrangement joins TRBV2 to TRBJ2-2; 11 bases are a match to TRBD2. CDR1 and CDR2 from the germline V gene are SNHLY and FYNNEI. This CDR3 spans 18 amino acids. V trimming: 7 bases; J trimming: 0 bases; junction bases outside the gene matches: 10. The CDR3 sequence: CASMLRLAGFANTGELFF. DNA for the CDR3: TGTGCCAGCATGCTTAGACTAGCGGGGTTCGCGAACACCGGGGAGCTGTTTTTT. Full variable domain (remainder filled in from reference TRBV2 and TRBJ2-2): EPEVTQTPSHQVTQMGQEVILRCVPISNHLYFYWYRQILGQKVEFLVSFYNNEISEKSEIFDDQFSVERPDGSNFTLKIRSTKLEDSAMYFCASMLRLAGFANTGELFFGEGSRLTVL.

This chain joins TRBV15 and TRBJ2-3; TRBD1 aligns across 7 bases. Trimming took 0 bases from V and 6 from J; bases not matched to a gene: 6. This CDR3 is built from 15 residues. The V gene's germline CDR1 is LNHNV and CDR2 YYDKDF (reference sequence). This CDR3 reads CATSRERQGGDTQYF. The CDR3 DNA sequence: TGTGCCACCAGCAGAGAAAGACAGGGTGGGGATACGCAGTATTTT.

The rearrangement joins TRBV27 to TRBJ2-7; D may be TRBD2 (6 bases). The CDR3 has 16 residues. CDR1 is MNHEY, CDR2 SMNVEV, per germline (reference sequence). V lost 4 bases and J lost 0, with 16 bases in between. The CDR3: CASSWSQDYSSYEQYF. The CDR3 region has the DNA TGTGCCAGCAGTTGGTCCCAGGACTACAGCTCCTACGAGCAGTACTTC.

In this sample, this clonotype turned up many times. V usage is TRBV12-3 or TRBV12-4 and J usage is TRBJ1-2; D is undetermined. V shed 8 bases and J shed 4 bases, with 5 bases lying between them. The CDR3 has 10 amino acids. CDR3 protein: CASGLYGYTF. The CDR3 bases are TGTGCCAGCGGCCTCTATGGCTACACCTTC.

The V call is TRBV4-3, the J call TRBJ2-7; D remains unclear. Trimming cost V 3 bases and J 3 bases, with 15 bases left between them. The CDR3 runs 15 residues. In germline, CDR1 is LGHNA, CDR2 YSLEER. CDR3 sequence: CASSQSRYSFYEQYF. The CDR3 DNA is TGCGCCAGCAGCCAGTCAAGGTACAGCTTCTACGAGCAGTACTTC.

This clonotype has a count of ten or more. The rearrangement links TRBV12-3 or TRBV12-4 to TRBJ1-5, with 7 bases matching TRBD1. Trimming at V came to 4 bases and at J to 0 bases, leaving 6 bases not matched to a gene. The CDR3 totals 16 residues. The CDR3 region is CASSYRGVDSNQPQHF. CDR3 coding DNA: TGTGCCAGCAGTTACAGGGGCGTGGATAGCAATCAGCCCCAGCATTTT.

This chain connects TRBV28 to TRBJ2-7; D might be TRBD2 (6 bases). Germline V gives CDR1 MDHEN, CDR2 SYDVKM. This CDR3 comprises 14 residues. V lost 4 bases and J 6 bases, leaving 16 bases between the germline ends. The CDR3 sequence: CASSYLGGPREQYF. The CDR3 DNA reads TGTGCCAGCAGTTACCTTGGAGGGCCTCGCGAGCAGTACTTC.

The genes are TRBV12-3 or TRBV12-4 and TRBJ2-7, with D unresolved. This CDR3 spans 13 amino acids. Trimming cost V 7 bases and J 6 bases, with 16 bases left between them. CDR3 bases: TGTGCCAGCACTAGGAACGGGTTAGGCGAGCAGTACTTC. Protein product: CASTRNGLGEQYF.

This chain connects TRBV20-1 to TRBJ2-7; D is unresolved. Germline V gene lookup returns CDR1 DFQATT and CDR2 SNEGSKA (reference sequence). V was clipped by 3 bases and J by 1 base, with 25 bases between them. The CDR3 extends over 18 amino acids. As DNA, the CDR3 is TGCAGTGCTAGGGCGAGAACTATATCGTCTAGGTCATCCTACGAGCAGTACTTC. As protein: CSARARTISSRSSYEQYF.

This clonotype was picked up a small number of times. The rearrangement joins TRBV24-1 to TRBJ2-2, with TRBD1 identical over 11 bases. The length of the CDR3 is 17 residues. CDR1 KGHDR and CDR2 SFDVKD come from the germline V gene. V was clipped by 9 bases and J by 0 bases; unmatched bases: 8. CDR3 nucleotides: TGTGCCACCGGTGGGACAGGGGGTCGGCCGAACACCGGGGAGCTGTTTTTT. Its protein is CATGGTGGRPNTGELFF.

This clonotype was picked up a small number of times. The chain uses TRBV29-1 and TRBJ2-5, with unresolved D. Trimming pared 4 bases from V and 5 bases from J, leaving 11 bases between. The CDR3 length is 12 residues. Per germline, CDR1 SQVTM and CDR2 ANQGSEA. The CDR3 is CSVALQAETQYF. The CDR3 nucleotides read TGCAGCGTTGCCCTACAAGCGGAGACCCAGTACTTC.

This rearrangement joins TRBV4-3 to TRBJ1-1; D is unresolved. The CDR3 has 16 residues. V was trimmed by 0 bases and J by 0 bases, leaving 11 bases between them. Germline values: CDR1 LGHNA, CDR2 YSLEER. CDR3 coding DNA: TGCGCCAGCAGCCAAGATGATGTTTCCATGAACACTGAAGCTTTCTTT. Protein: CASSQDDVSMNTEAFF.

The chain uses TRBV18 and TRBJ1-3, with D possibly TRBD1 on 6 matching bases. The V gene's germline CDR1 is KGHSH and CDR2 LQKENI. This CDR3 region has 15 residues. V lost 2 bases, J lost 2 bases, and 10 bases lay in between. CDR3: CASSPAGATGNTIYF. The CDR3 coding sequence is TGTGCCAGCTCACCAGCGGGGGCGACTGGAAACACCATATATTTT.

The chain links TRBV7-2 to TRBJ1-5; D gene ambiguous. Germline values: CDR1 SGHTA, CDR2 FQGNSA. Trimming left V 4 bases short and J 7 bases short, with 11 bases between. The CDR3 is 13 amino acids. The CDR3 sequence is CASSSGPPQPQHF. The CDR3 DNA reads TGTGCCAGCAGCTCCGGTCCACCACAGCCCCAGCATTTT.

This clonotype turned up a few times. V and J are TRBV12-3 or TRBV12-4 and TRBJ1-1; D may be TRBD1 (5 bases). V was shortened by 6 bases and J by 0 bases, with 14 bases between the two germline ends. The CDR3 contains 15 residues. CDR3 residues: CASSRNRRMNTEAFF. The CDR3 bases are TGTGCCAGCAGCCGAAACAGGAGAATGAACACTGAAGCTTTCTTT.

This clonotype came up a few times. This chain connects TRBV9 to TRBJ2-3, with D perhaps TRBD2 (5 bases). The CDR3 sequence is 15 residues long. V was clipped by 0 bases and J by 5 bases, with 13 bases between them. Germline V lookup: CDR1 SGDLS, CDR2 YYNGEE. The DNA for the CDR3 is TGTGCCAGCAGCGTAGCTAGCAGGCGTGGAGATACGCAGTATTTT. Translation: CASSVASRRGDTQYF.

This clonotype was seen only once. V and J are TRBV20-1 and TRBJ2-7, with TRBD1 identical over 10 bases. CDR1 and CDR2 from the germline V gene are DFQATT and SNEGSKA (reference sequence). The CDR3 runs 16 residues. V lost 1 base and J lost 5; bases outside the gene matches: 11. Here the CDR3 reads CSARGEGQGPIHEQYF. CDR3 DNA: TGCAGTGCTAGAGGGGAGGGACAGGGGCCCATCCACGAGCAGTACTTC.

This clonotype was detected ten times or more. The CDR3 is CSARVQGGNTEAFF. As DNA, the CDR3 is TGCAGTGCTAGGGTACAGGGGGGTAACACTGAAGCTTTCTTT. V and J are TRBV20-1 and TRBJ1-1; TRBD1 aligns across 8 bases. Germline V gene data show CDR1 as DFQATT and CDR2 as SNEGSKA (reference sequence). The ends lost 3 bases at V and 2 bases at J; junction bases unmatched: 5. The CDR3 runs 14 residues.

This clonotype was seen more than once but under ten times. This chain joins TRBV20-1 and TRBJ1-6, with TRBD1 identical over 8 bases. The CDR3 has 15 amino acids. The ends lost 3 bases at V and 7 bases at J; junction bases unmatched: 8. Looked up from germline, CDR1 is DFQATT and CDR2 is SNEGSKA (reference sequence). This chain's CDR3 is CSASQDRVGNSPLHF. The CDR3 DNA sequence: TGCAGTGCTAGTCAGGACAGGGTTGGGAATTCACCCCTCCACTTT.

This clonotype turned up a few times. The gene calls are TRBV24-1 and TRBJ2-1; D gene ambiguous. This CDR3 is 13 amino acids long. Germline V gene sequence: CDR1 KGHDR, CDR2 SFDVKD. Trimming took off 5 bases at V and 4 bases at J, with 8 bases between the two ends. The CDR3 sequence is CATSAEIYNEQFF. As DNA, the CDR3 is TGTGCCACCAGTGCGGAAATATACAATGAGCAGTTCTTC.